Below are 8 T cell receptor beta chains sequenced from a single sample in a study of T-cell memory formation after mild COVID-19 listed by TCRdb under 2021. Libraries came from 5' RACE. Sequencing took place on an Illumina NovaSeq 6000. Clones were called with MiXCR by TCRdb after fastp trimmed the public reads at Q25, and only in-frame beta chains were retained. Rows with one shared CDR3 protein collapse into an entry with the most common genes and DNA. A total of around 220,000 distinct CDR3 sequences appear in this sample, 16% of them only once. Around 3.7% of the sample is in the top ten clones. The sequencing input was PBMCs or a T cell subset sorted from them (not recorded which). These receptors originate from a young man who had mild COVID-19 (a few samples of this study predate the infection). The sample titles of this study are shuffled in the database, so cell type and time point are left out; the donor was told from shared clones.

The gene calls are TRBV5-1 and TRBJ1-1; TRBD1 matches 11 bases. The CDR3 is 14 amino acids. CDR1 and CDR2 from the germline V gene are SGHRS and YFSETQ. V lost 7 bases to trimming and J lost 3 bases; unmatched junction nucleotides: 5. DNA for the CDR3: TGCGCCAGCGGACAGGGGGCGATGGACACTGAAGCTTTCTTT. Protein: CASGQGAMDTEAFF.

This clonotype appeared a single time. J is TRBJ1-5 and V is TRBV7-2; D not resolved. Germline V gives CDR1 SGHTA, CDR2 FQGNSA. Trimming removed 5 bases from V and 3 bases from J, with 8 bases in between. This CDR3 comprises 13 residues. The CDR3 protein is CASSPTDNQPQHF. The CDR3 region has the DNA TGTGCCAGCAGCCCAACAGACAATCAGCCCCAGCATTTT.

The table lists this clonotype with a few counts. This chain links TRBV6-2 or TRBV6-3 with TRBJ2-1; 7 bases agree with TRBD1. The CDR3 covers 15 residues. Germline CDR1 is MNHEY and CDR2 is SVGEGT. The J segment lost 0 bases and the V segment lost 7 bases, leaving 6 bases of the junction unmatched. In DNA form, the CDR3 reads TGTGCCAGCAACCCGGGACAGTCCTCCTACAATGAGCAGTTCTTC. Residues: CASNPGQSSYNEQFF.

At least ten counts were recorded for this clonotype. V and J are TRBV2 and TRBJ2-3, with 10 bases fitting TRBD2. V shed 5 bases, J shed 4 bases, and the junction held 6 bases outside the gene matches. CDR1 is SNHLY and CDR2 is FYNNEI in the germline V gene. The CDR3 totals 15 residues. This CDR3 is CASSQKRGGPDTQYF. CDR3 DNA: TGTGCCAGCAGTCAAAAGCGGGGGGGCCCAGATACGCAGTATTTT.

This clonotype turned up a few times. V usage is TRBV7-3 and J usage is TRBJ1-1; TRBD1 agrees at 7 bases. V shed 5 bases and J 4 bases; nucleotides not matched to a gene: 10. The CDR3 spans 15 residues. Per germline, CDR1 SGHTA and CDR2 FQGTGA. The CDR3 protein is CASSRQGGGGTEAFF. In DNA, the CDR3 is TGTGCCAGCAGCAGACAGGGAGGGGGCGGCACTGAAGCTTTCTTT. Variable domain in full (rest from reference TRBV7-3 and TRBJ1-1): GAGVSQTPSNKVTEKGKYVELRCDPISGHTALYWYRQSLGQGPEFLIYFQGTGAADDSGLPNDRFFAVRPEGSVSTLKIQRTERGDSAVYLCASSRQGGGGTEAFFGQGTRLTVV.

This clonotype was seen only once. V usage is TRBV12-3 or TRBV12-4 and J usage is TRBJ2-1, with D possibly TRBD2 on 5 matching bases. The CDR3 extends over 12 amino acids. Trimming removed 8 bases at V and 8 bases at J, with 13 bases between. CDR3 nucleotides: TGTGCCAGCGGGGATTCGAGGGATGAGCAGTTCTTC. Translating it yields CASGDSRDEQFF.

This clonotype has just a few counts. The chain recombines TRBV12-3 or TRBV12-4 with TRBJ2-2, with 10 bases aligning to TRBD2. With V trimmed by 6 bases and J by 0 bases, 7 bases remained unmatched. The CDR3 runs 17 residues. This CDR3 reads CASSPGLATSNTGELFF. The DNA for the CDR3 is TGTGCCAGCAGCCCGGGACTAGCGACTTCGAACACCGGGGAGCTGTTTTTT.

The chain recombines TRBV10-3 with TRBJ1-2, with no clear D. Germline CDR1 reads ENHRY; CDR2 reads SYGVKD. The CDR3 totals 13 residues. V shed 2 bases and J shed 3 bases, with 7 bases lying between them. This chain's CDR3 is CAISEKSHYGYTF. CDR3 bases: TGTGCCATCAGTGAGAAGTCTCACTATGGCTACACCTTC.